Here is one T cell receptor (beta chain) with its context. Its cognate antigen has yet to be identified. No base quality information exists; no much larger clone differs at one position. From cysteine to phenylalanine, the CDR3 is 16 amino acids long. Of all the DNA, just the CDR3 is kept, 48 bases in frame from base 1. Between the V and J ends, shortened by 2 bases and 5 bases respectively, the junction contains 15 bases. CDR1 and CDR2 are drawn from the germline V gene: SGHTA, FQGTGA. The data originate from a study of blood T cell repertoires in COVID-19 (dated by TCRdb to 2019 to 2021). Describing the broader study: Collaborator samples came from the United States, Italy and Spain and covered acute and convalescent phases of COVID-19. Subjects who had been exposed to COVID-19, were actively infected with it, or had recovered from it provided the deeply sampled blood TCRbeta repertoires that made up the dataset. The material from the prospective study consisted of cDNA or gDNA derived from T cells, B-cell-depleted T cells, or PBMCs. The repertoires were released in a freely available public database meant as a resource for research on the immune response to SARS-CoV-2. HLA class I and class II types, where available, came from metadata supplied by the sample provider rather than from assay-based typing. The samples were drawn from the first 160 participants of the ongoing ImmuneRACE study and from 1,254 subjects provided by 6 global collaborators. The sample metadata nearly always contained a de-identified subject ID, COVID-19 status, age in years and sex.

The investigation overall reported the following: Clinical and demographic metadata were provided uncurated, with the amount varying by source and participant.

Enrolling through a virtual design, the prospective study's participants ranged in age from roughly 18 to 89 years and lived across 20 to 25 United States geographic areas. To assign participants to cohorts, the prospective study relied on clinical history that participants themselves reported in a screening survey and a study questionnaire. Recovered participants in ImmuneRACE Cohort 3 were defined as having two consecutive negative NP/OP PCR tests, clearance from a healthcare professional, or resolution of symptoms. In the prospective study, whole blood, serum and a nasopharyngeal or oropharyngeal swab were collected from each participant by mobile phlebotomists. Prospective study participants could optionally give additional blood draws and questionnaires over an approximately two-month period. Blood samples from the prospective study were shipped frozen or at room temperature prior to DNA extraction.

TCRbeta CDR3 regions were amplified from genomic DNA using the immunoSEQ Assay, a bias-controlled multiplex PCR. Under the source paper's analysis protocol: The number of nucleated cells in each sample was estimated from the amplification of reference gene primers within the assay. To quantify the absolute abundance of each unique TCRbeta CDR3 rearrangement, sequence reads were collapsed and filtered. For each sample, productive Simpson clonality was calculated as the square root of Simpson's diversity index over productive rearrangements. What TCRdb holds here is the immuneACCESS table cut down to in-frame rearrangements. Part of the clones is not present; checked against another copy, under half of the missing clones reflect an unresolved V gene, and the others are unexplained. The V and J calls and clone size were taken over from that table, and D and trimming were inferred from the DNA. The sample table contains about 140,000 clones; only one count was recorded for 86% of them. Of the sample, around 4.5% is held by the ten largest clones.

This sequence uses TRBV7-3 and TRBJ2-2; the best D guess is TRBD2, with 5 bases matching. This TCR came from a man aged 50 to 60 who had recovered from COVID-19. Sequenced sample: PBMCs or T cells enriched from blood (not recorded which). In nucleotide form, the sequence is TGTGCCAGCAGCTTATTCGAGGGAGCTGGGACCGGGGAGCTGTTTTTT. This yields the protein CASSLFEGAGTGELFF.